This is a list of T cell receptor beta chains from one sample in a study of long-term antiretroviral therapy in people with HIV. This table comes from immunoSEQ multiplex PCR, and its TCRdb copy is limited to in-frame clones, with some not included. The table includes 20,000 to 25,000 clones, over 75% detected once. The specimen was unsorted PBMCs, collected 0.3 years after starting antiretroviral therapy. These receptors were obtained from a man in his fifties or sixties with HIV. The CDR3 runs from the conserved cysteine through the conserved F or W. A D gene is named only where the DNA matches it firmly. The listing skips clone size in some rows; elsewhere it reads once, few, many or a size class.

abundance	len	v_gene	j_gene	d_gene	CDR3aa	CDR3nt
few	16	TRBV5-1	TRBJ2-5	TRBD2	CASSPGTSRYQETQYF	TGCGCCAGCAGTCCCGGGACTAGCCGGTACCAAGAGACCCAGTACTTC
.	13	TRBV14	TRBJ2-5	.	CASSQALRETQYF	TGTGCCAGCAGCCAAGCCCTCCGGGAGACCCAGTACTTC
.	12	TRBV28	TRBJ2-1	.	CASSSGENEQFF	TGTGCCAGCAGTTCAGGGGAGAATGAGCAGTTCTTC
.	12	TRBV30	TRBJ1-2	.	CAWEGMDYGYTF	TGTGCCTGGGAGGGGATGGACTATGGCTACACCTTC
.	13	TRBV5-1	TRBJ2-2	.	CASSFGGTGELFF	TGCGCCAGCAGCTTCGGGGGTACCGGGGAGCTGTTTTTT
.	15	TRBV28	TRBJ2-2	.	CASSSLPRNTGELFF	TGTGCCAGCAGTTCCCTCCCCCGGAACACCGGGGAGCTGTTTTTT
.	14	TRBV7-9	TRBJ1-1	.	CASSHLAVGTEAFF	TGTGCCAGCAGCCACCTCGCGGTGGGGACTGAAGCTTTCTTT
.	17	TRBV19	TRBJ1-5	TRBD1	CASSIDVGQGADQPQHF	TGTGCCAGTAGTATAGATGTGGGACAGGGGGCGGATCAGCCCCAGCATTTT
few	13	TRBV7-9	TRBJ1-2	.	CASSLLGQDGYTF	TGTGCCAGCAGCTTACTTGGGCAAGATGGCTACACCTTC
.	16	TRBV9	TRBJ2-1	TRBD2	CASSSSPGLAANEQFF	TGTGCCAGCAGCTCATCTCCGGGACTAGCGGCCAATGAGCAGTTCTTC
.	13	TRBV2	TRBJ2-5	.	CASSRISRETQYF	TGTGCCAGCAGTAGAATTAGCCGAGAGACCCAGTACTTC
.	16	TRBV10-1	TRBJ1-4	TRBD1	CASSSGQGHPYRKLFF	TGCGCCAGCAGCTCCGGACAGGGCCACCCGTATCGGAAACTGTTTTTT
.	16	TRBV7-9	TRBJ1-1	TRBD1	CASSPLDRGQGTEAFF	TGTGCCAGCAGCCCTTTAGACAGGGGGCAAGGCACTGAAGCTTTCTTT
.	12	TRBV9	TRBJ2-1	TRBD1	CASSTGGNEQFF	TGTGCCAGCAGCACAGGGGGGAATGAGCAGTTCTTC
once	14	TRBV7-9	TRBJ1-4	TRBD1	CASSRDRGNEKLFF	TGTGCCAGCAGCCGGGACAGGGGGAATGAAAAACTGTTTTTT
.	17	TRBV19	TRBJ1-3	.	CASSMKGPSLSGNTIYF	TGTGCCAGTAGTATGAAGGGACCCTCTCTCTCTGGAAACACCATATATTTT